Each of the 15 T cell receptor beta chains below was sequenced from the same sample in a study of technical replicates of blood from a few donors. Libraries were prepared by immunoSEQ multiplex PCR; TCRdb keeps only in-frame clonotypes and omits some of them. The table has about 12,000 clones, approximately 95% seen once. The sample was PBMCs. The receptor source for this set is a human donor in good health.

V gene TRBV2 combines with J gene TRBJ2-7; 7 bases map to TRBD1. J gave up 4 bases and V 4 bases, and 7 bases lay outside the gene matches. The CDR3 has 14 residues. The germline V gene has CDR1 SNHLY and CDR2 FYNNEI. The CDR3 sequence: CASSAAGGWYEQYF. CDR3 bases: TGTGCCAGCAGTGCGGCAGGGGGTTGGTACGAGCAGTACTTC.

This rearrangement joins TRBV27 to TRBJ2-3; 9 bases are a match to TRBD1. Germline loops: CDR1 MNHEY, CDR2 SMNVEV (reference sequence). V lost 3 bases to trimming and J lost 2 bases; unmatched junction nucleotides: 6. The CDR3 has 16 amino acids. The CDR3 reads CASSFGQGPSTDTQYF. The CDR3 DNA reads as TGTGCCAGCAGTTTCGGACAGGGGCCCTCCACAGATACGCAGTATTTT.

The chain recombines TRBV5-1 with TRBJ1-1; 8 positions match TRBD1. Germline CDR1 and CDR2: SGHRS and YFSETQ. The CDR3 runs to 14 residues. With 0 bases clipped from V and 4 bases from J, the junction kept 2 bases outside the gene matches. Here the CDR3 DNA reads TGCGCCAGCAGCTTGGGCAGGGGGCTCACTGAAGCTTTCTTT. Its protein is CASSLGRGLTEAFF. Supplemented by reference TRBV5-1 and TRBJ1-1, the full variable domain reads KAGVTQTPRYLIKTRGQQVTLSCSPISGHRSVSWYQQTPGQGLQFLFEYFSETQRNKGNFPGRFSGRQFSNSRSEMNVSTLELGDSALYLCASSLGRGLTEAFFGQGTRLTVV.

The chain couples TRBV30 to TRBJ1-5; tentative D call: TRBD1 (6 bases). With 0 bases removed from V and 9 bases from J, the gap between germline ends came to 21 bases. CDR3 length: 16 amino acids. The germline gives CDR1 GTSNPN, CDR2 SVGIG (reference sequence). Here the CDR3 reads CAWSVLGRAGGGPQHF. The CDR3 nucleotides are TGTGCCTGGAGTGTACTCGGCCGCGCGGGAGGGGGGCCCCAGCATTTT.

CDR3 loop: CASSLEGQSGANVLTF. The DNA of the CDR3 is TGCGCCAGCAGCTTGGAGGGACAGTCTGGGGCCAACGTCCTGACTTTC. J is TRBJ2-6 and V is TRBV5-1; 7 bases line up with TRBD1. The V segment lost 0 bases and the J segment 1 base; nucleotides outside the gene matches: 1. The CDR3 consists of 16 residues. Per the germline V gene, CDR1 is SGHRS and CDR2 is YFSETQ.

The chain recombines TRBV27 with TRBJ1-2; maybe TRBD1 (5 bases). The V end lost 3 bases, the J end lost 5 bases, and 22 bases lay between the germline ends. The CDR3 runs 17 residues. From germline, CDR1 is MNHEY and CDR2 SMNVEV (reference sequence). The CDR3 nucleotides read TGTGCCAGCAGTTTCGCGCAGGGTGGAGGAGGGAAGTATGGCTACACCTTC. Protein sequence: CASSFAQGGGGKYGYTF.

The CDR3: CSAMTSGNSYEQYF. The CDR3 DNA sequence: TGCAGCGCTATGACTAGCGGGAACTCCTACGAGCAGTACTTC. V usage is TRBV29-1 and J usage is TRBJ2-7; TRBD2 agrees at 11 bases. The germline gives CDR1 SQVTM, CDR2 ANQGSEA. The length of the CDR3 is 14 residues. V was pared by 7 bases and J by 0 bases, with 5 bases of the junction left unmatched.

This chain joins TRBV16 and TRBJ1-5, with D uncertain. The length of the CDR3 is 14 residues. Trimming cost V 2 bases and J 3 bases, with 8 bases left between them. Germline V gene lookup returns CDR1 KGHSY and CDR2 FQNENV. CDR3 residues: CASSQTQPNQPQHF. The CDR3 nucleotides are TGTGCCAGCAGCCAAACACAGCCCAATCAGCCCCAGCATTTT.

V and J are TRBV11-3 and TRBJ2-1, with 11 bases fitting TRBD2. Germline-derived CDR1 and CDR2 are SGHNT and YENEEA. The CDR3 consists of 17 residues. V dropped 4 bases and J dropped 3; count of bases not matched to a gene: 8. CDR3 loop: CASSSAGTSGLYNEQFF. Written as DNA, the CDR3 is TGTGCCAGCAGCTCGGCCGGGACTAGCGGACTCTACAATGAGCAGTTCTTC.

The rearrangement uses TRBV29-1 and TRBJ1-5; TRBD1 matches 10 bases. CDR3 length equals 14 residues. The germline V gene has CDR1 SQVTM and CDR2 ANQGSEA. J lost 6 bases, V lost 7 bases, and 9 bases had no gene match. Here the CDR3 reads CSALTGGGSQPQHF. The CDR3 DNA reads TGCAGCGCCCTGACAGGGGGCGGGAGTCAGCCCCAGCATTTT.

The CDR3 is CASSLGTSDTDTQYF. The CDR3 DNA follows: TGTGCCAGCAGCTTGGGGACTAGCGACACAGATACGCAGTATTTT. The chain employs TRBV5-8 and TRBJ2-3, with 9 bases lining up with TRBD2. V lost 0 bases and J lost 2; bases outside the gene matches: 1. CDR1 is SGHTS and CDR2 is YDEGEE in the germline V gene. This CDR3 contains 15 residues.

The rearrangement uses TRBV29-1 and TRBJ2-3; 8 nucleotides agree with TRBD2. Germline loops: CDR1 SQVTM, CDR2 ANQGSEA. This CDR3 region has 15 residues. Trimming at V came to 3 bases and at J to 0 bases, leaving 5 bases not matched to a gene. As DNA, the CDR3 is TGCAGCGTTGAGCCCCCTAGCGGGAGCACAGATACGCAGTATTTT. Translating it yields CSVEPPSGSTDTQYF.

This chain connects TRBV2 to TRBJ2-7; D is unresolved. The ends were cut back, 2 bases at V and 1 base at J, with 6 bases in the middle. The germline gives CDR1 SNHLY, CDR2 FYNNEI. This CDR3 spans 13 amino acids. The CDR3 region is CASSEPNSYEQYF. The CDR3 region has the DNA TGTGCCAGCAGTGAACCAAATTCCTACGAGCAGTACTTC.

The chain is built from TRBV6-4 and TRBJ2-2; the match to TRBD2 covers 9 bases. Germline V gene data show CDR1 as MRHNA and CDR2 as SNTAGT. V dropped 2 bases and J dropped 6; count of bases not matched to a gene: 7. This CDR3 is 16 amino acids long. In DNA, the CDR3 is TGTGCCAGCAGTGACACGGTAGCGGGAGAATCCGGGGAGCTGTTTTTT. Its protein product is CASSDTVAGESGELFF.

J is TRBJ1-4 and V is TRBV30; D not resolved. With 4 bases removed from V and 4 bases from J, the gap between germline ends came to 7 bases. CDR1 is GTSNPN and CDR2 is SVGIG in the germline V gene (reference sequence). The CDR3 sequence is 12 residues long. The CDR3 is CAWNRGNEKLFF. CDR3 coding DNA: TGTGCCTGGAACCGGGGTAATGAAAAACTGTTTTTT.